The 21 T cell receptor beta chains reported below all come from one sample, sequenced in a study of blood T cell repertoires in COVID-19. The data were produced by immunoSEQ multiplex PCR, yet TCRdb's version contains in-frame clones alone and is incomplete. The table shows some 170,000 clones, with 60% to 85% occurring only once. Specimen: peripheral blood. Source of these receptors: a man aged 55-75 years with acute or convalescent COVID-19.

The chain joins TRBV7-2 to TRBJ1-1; 7 bases line up with TRBD1. Germline CDR1 SGHTA, CDR2 FQGNSA. The CDR3 extends over 13 amino acids. V shed 5 bases and J 6 bases; nucleotides not matched to a gene: 6. CDR3 protein: CASSQTGIPEAFF. CDR3 nucleotides: TGTGCCAGCAGCCAGACAGGGATCCCTGAAGCTTTCTTT.

The chain carries TRBV11-2 and TRBJ2-1; D is undetermined. The CDR3 is made up of 16 amino acids. Germline lookup yields CDR1 SGHAT and CDR2 FQNNGV. V dropped 4 bases and J dropped 3 bases, with 16 bases sitting between them. The CDR3 here is CASSSLLTLYYNEQFF. The CDR3 nucleotides read TGTGCCAGCAGCTCCCTACTGACACTTTACTACAATGAGCAGTTCTTC.

J is TRBJ2-1 and V is TRBV7-2, with 10 bases identical to TRBD2. CDR1 is SGHTA, CDR2 FQGNSA, per germline. V shed 5 bases and J 5 bases; nucleotides not matched to a gene: 9. The CDR3 is 16 amino acids. The CDR3: CASSTLAGGINNEQFF. The CDR3, as DNA: TGTGCCAGCAGCACTTTAGCGGGGGGAATTAACAATGAGCAGTTCTTC.

This rearrangement joins TRBV5-1 to TRBJ2-7, with TRBD2 matching over 7 bases. Looked up from germline, CDR1 is SGHRS and CDR2 is YFSETQ. V lost 4 bases, J lost 0 bases, and 1 base stayed unmatched. The CDR3 loop spans 13 amino acids. CDR3 nucleotide sequence: TGCGCCAGCAGCAGGGAGGGCTCCTACGAGCAGTACTTC. It specifies CASSREGSYEQYF.

The chain combines TRBV6-5 with TRBJ2-7; D ambiguous. CDR1 is MNHEY and CDR2 is SVGAGI in the germline V gene. V lost 0 bases and J 1 base, leaving 10 bases between the germline ends. The CDR3 covers 15 residues. The CDR3 is CASSYSLARSYEQYF. CDR3 nucleotide sequence: TGTGCCAGCAGTTACTCGTTAGCTAGATCCTACGAGCAGTACTTC.

V is TRBV5-8 and J is TRBJ2-1; 10 bases are shared with TRBD2. Germline CDR1 SGHTS, CDR2 YDEGEE. The V gene end was trimmed by 0 bases and the J gene end by 3 bases; junction bases not matched to a gene: 12. This CDR3 region has 19 residues. The DNA for the CDR3 is TGTGCCAGCAGCTTGGGGGAGGGGCTAGCGGGGGACTACTACAATGAGCAGTTCTTC. Translation: CASSLGEGLAGDYYNEQFF.

The chain couples TRBV19 to TRBJ1-1; D may be TRBD1 (5 bases). V dropped 3 bases and J dropped 2 bases, with 10 bases sitting between them. CDR3 length equals 14 residues. Germline-derived CDR1 and CDR2 are LNHDA and SQIVND (reference sequence). Here the CDR3 DNA reads TGTGCCAGTAGTATCGACAGCCTTAACACTGAAGCTTTCTTT. It encodes CASSIDSLNTEAFF.

The chain links TRBV9 to TRBJ2-7; D is unresolved. Trimming removed 1 base from V and 2 bases from J, with 10 bases in between. The CDR3 totals 14 residues. Germline CDR1 SGDLS, CDR2 YYNGEE. CDR3 in DNA: TGTGCCAGCAGCGTATCCGAGGCCCCCTACGAGCAGTACTTC. Protein: CASSVSEAPYEQYF.

This clone has more than one count but fewer than ten. The chain couples TRBV19 to TRBJ2-3; 8 nucleotides agree with TRBD1. The CDR3 loop spans 15 amino acids. Germline CDR1 and CDR2: LNHDA and SQIVND (reference sequence). V was pared by 4 bases and J by 5 bases, with 8 bases of the junction left unmatched. CDR3 DNA sequence: TGTGCCAGTAGTAGGGCAGGGGGCGCAGGAGATACGCAGTATTTT. Residues: CASSRAGGAGDTQYF.

This clone was recorded a few times. The rearrangement joins TRBV4-3 to TRBJ2-3; 9 positions agree with TRBD1. Per germline, CDR1 LGHNA and CDR2 YSLEER. V lost 4 bases and J lost 4; bases outside the gene matches: 6. The CDR3 contains 15 residues. The CDR3 region has the DNA TGCGCCAGCAGCCCTTCCACAGGGGGCTCAGATACGCAGTATTTT. Translation: CASSPSTGGSDTQYF.

The chain uses TRBV5-1 and TRBJ2-5; 7 bases match TRBD1. V lost 7 bases to trimming and J lost 4 bases; unmatched junction nucleotides: 1. The CDR3 spans 11 residues. Germline V gene sequence: CDR1 SGHRS, CDR2 YFSETQ. The CDR3 DNA reads TGCGCCAGCCGGGACAGAGAGACCCAGTACTTC. Protein sequence: CASRDRETQYF.

This chain links TRBV7-2 with TRBJ2-7; possibly TRBD1 for D (6 bases). Germline V lookup: CDR1 SGHTA, CDR2 FQGNSA. CDR3 length: 13 amino acids. The V end lost 5 bases, the J end lost 4 bases, and 12 bases lay between the germline ends. The CDR3 DNA sequence: TGTGCCAGCAGCCCTCGAACAGGGTACGAGCAGTACTTC. Translating gives CASSPRTGYEQYF. Complete variable domain (other parts from reference TRBV7-2 and TRBJ2-7): GAGVSQSPSNKVTEKGKDVELRCDPISGHTALYWYRQSLGQGLEFLIYFQGNSAPDKSGLPSDRFSAERTGGSVSTLTIQRTQQEDSAVYLCASSPRTGYEQYFGPGTRLTVT.

This CDR3 is CASRNRAGSRTEAFF. Here the CDR3 DNA reads TGTGCCAGCAGAAACAGGGCAGGTTCGCGGACTGAAGCTTTCTTT. The V and J genes are TRBV5-4 and TRBJ1-1; tentative D call: TRBD1 (6 bases). Germline V gene sequence: CDR1 SGHNT, CDR2 YYREEE (reference sequence). Trimming took 5 bases from V and 5 from J, leaving 19 bases between them. The CDR3 length is 15 residues.

The CDR3 coding sequence is TGTGCCAGCAGCTTAGCCCCGGGAAACACTGAAGCTTTCTTT. This gives the protein CASSLAPGNTEAFF. The V gene is TRBV13, the J gene TRBJ1-1; D call uncertain. The V end was cut by 1 base, the J end by 2 bases, with 8 bases between. Germline loops: CDR1 PRHDT, CDR2 FYEKMQ (reference sequence). The CDR3 is 14 residues long.

The chain has TRBV5-1 and TRBJ2-7, with 10 bases lining up with TRBD1. The CDR3 has 15 residues. V was clipped by 2 bases and J by 2 bases; unmatched bases: 4. Per the germline V gene, CDR1 is SGHRS and CDR2 is YFSETQ. In DNA, the CDR3 is TGCGCCAGCAGCTTTGGACAGGGGGGTCCCTACGAGCAGTACTTC. Protein product: CASSFGQGGPYEQYF.

This chain uses TRBV9 with TRBJ1-3, with 8 bases that match TRBD1. The trim removed 3 bases at V and 5 bases at J, leaving 4 bases unmatched. CDR1 is SGDLS, CDR2 YYNGEE, per germline. The CDR3 runs to 14 residues. The CDR3 reads CASSGDRTRNTIYF. The CDR3 nucleotides read TGTGCCAGCAGCGGGGACAGGACGAGAAACACCATATATTTT.

This clone was observed once. The sample contains more than one DNA sequence encoding this CDR3. The chain combines TRBV3-1 (or the pseudogene TRBV3-2) with TRBJ1-1, with D hard to call. Germline V lookup: CDR1 LGHDT, CDR2 YNNKEL (reference sequence). V gave up 4 bases and J gave up 1 base, with 10 bases separating them. The CDR3 sequence is 14 residues long. The chain's CDR3 is CASSPLEGNTEAFF. DNA of the CDR3: TGTGCCAGCAGCCCCCTGGAGGGGAACACTGAAGCTTTCTTT.

V usage is TRBV4-3 and J usage is TRBJ1-2; TRBD1 agrees at 7 bases. This CDR3 is 15 amino acids long. CDR1 and CDR2 from the germline V gene are LGHNA and YSLEER. With V trimmed by 1 base and J by 5 bases, 7 bases remained unmatched. The CDR3 coding sequence is TGCGCCAGCAGCCAAGGGGGCAGGGGGAAATATGGCTACACCTTC. This sequence encodes CASSQGGRGKYGYTF.

This chain links TRBV5-1 with TRBJ2-7; 12 positions agree with TRBD2. Germline V gene data show CDR1 as SGHRS and CDR2 as YFSETQ. The trim removed 5 bases at V and 6 bases at J, leaving 6 bases unmatched. This CDR3 is built from 14 residues. The CDR3 sequence: CASRLLAGGSEQYF. CDR3 bases: TGCGCCAGCAGGCTACTAGCGGGAGGTAGCGAGCAGTACTTC.

This rearrangement joins TRBV27 to TRBJ2-7; tentative D call: TRBD1 (6 bases). This CDR3 has 14 amino acids. The V gene's germline CDR1 is MNHEY and CDR2 SMNVEV (reference sequence). V shed 0 bases and J shed 5 bases, with 11 bases lying between them. CDR3 DNA: TGTGCCAGCAGTTTATCATCTCAGGGGCACGAGCAGTACTTC. It yields the protein CASSLSSQGHEQYF.

The DNA for the CDR3 is TGCAGCGCTATATCCCGGGGACAGGGCTCTGAAGCTTTCTTT. Translation: CSAISRGQGSEAFF. The V call is TRBV29-1, the J call TRBJ1-1, with TRBD1 identical over 9 bases. CDR1 and CDR2 from the germline V gene are SQVTM and ANQGSEA. The CDR3 runs to 14 residues. The junction had 12 bases not matched to a gene; V was cut back by 7 bases and J by 6 bases.